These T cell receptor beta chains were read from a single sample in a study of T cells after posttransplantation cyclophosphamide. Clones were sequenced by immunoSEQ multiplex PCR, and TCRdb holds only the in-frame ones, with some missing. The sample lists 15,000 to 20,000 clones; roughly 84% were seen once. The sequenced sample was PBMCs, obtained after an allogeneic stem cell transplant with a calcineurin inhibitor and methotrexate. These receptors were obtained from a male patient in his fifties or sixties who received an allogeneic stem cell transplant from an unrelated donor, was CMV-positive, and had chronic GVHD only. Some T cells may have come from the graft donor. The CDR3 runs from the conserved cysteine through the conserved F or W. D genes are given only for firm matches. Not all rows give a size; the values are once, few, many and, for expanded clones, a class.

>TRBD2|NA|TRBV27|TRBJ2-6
TGTGCCAGCAGTTTTCGGGGGGGCGGACACTCTGGGGCCAACGTCCTGACTTTC
CASSFRGGGHSGANVLTF
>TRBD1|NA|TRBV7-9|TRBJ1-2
TGTGCCAGCAGCCCCGGGACAGTCCCCTATGGCTACACCTTC
CASSPGTVPYGYTF
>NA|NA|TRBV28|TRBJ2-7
TGTGCCAGCAGTTTCGGTCGTGCCGGCGAGCAGTACTTC
CASSFGRAGEQYF
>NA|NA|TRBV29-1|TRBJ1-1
TGCAGCGTCCGGGGAGGGACCACTGAAGCTTTCTTT
CSVRGGTTEAFF
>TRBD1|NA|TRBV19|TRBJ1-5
TGTGCCAGTAGTATAGGGAGGGGGCGGTGGGATCAGCCCCAGCATTTT
CASSIGRGRWDQPQHF
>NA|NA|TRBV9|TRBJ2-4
TGTGCCAGCAGCGTAGATCCCGGGAAAAACATTCAGTACTTC
CASSVDPGKNIQYF
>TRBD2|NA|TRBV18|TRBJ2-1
TGTGCCAGCACAGGAGACCAGACTAGCGGGGATCAACTTTACAATGAGCAGTTCTTC
CASTGDQTSGDQLYNEQFF
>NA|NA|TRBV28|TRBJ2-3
TGTGCCAGCAGTTTGATTAGCGGAGGGATCACAGATACGCAGTATTTT
CASSLISGGITDTQYF
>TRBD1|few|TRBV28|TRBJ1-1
TGTGCCAGCAGTTTAGGGACAGTTACTGAAGCTTTCTTT
CASSLGTVTEAFF
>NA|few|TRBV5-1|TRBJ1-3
TGCGCCAGCAGACAGCAGGGCCCTGGAAACACCATATATTTT
CASRQQGPGNTIYF
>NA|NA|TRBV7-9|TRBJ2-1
TGTGCCAGCAGCCATAAGTACAGGGTCGGCTTGAATGAGCAGTTCTTC
CASSHKYRVGLNEQFF
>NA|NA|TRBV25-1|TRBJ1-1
TGTGCCAGCAGTGTGTCGGGAACAGCTCTGAACACTGAAGCTTTCTTT
CASSVSGTALNTEAFF
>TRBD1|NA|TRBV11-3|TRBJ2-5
TGTGCCAGCAGCTTTGACAGGGGTGAGACCCAGTACTTC
CASSFDRGETQYF
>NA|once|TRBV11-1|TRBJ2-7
TGTGCCAGCAGCCCCTGGGGGGACTACGAGCAGTACTTC
CASSPWGDYEQYF
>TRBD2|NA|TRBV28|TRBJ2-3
TGTGCCAGCAGCACTCTAGCGGGGAATCCCCCGCAGTATTTT
CASSTLAGNPPQYF
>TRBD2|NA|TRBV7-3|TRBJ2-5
TGTGCCAGCAGCTTAACGGCGGGGGGGCCCAAGACCCAGTACTTC
CASSLTAGGPKTQYF
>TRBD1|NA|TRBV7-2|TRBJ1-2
TGTGCCAGCAGCCTGGACAGGGGGCAGGGCTACACCTTC
CASSLDRGQGYTF
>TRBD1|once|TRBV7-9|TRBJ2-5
TGTGCCAGCTACCTGAGGGGGACAGACATACAAGAGACCCAGTACTTC
CASYLRGTDIQETQYF
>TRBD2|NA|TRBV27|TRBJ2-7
TGTGCCAGCAGTCCCCTAGATAGCGGGTCCTCCTACGAGCAGTACTTC
CASSPLDSGSSYEQYF
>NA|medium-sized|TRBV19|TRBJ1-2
TGTGCCAGTAGTATTCTTCAGGGCGGCGGCTACACCTTC
CASSILQGGGYTF
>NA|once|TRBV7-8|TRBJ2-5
TGTGCCAGCAGCTCCCTACAGGGTCCGGAGACCCAGTACTTC
CASSSLQGPETQYF
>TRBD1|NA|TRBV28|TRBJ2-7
TGTGCCAGCAGTTCCCGCGGACAGGGGGCTGACGAGCAGTACTTC
CASSSRGQGADEQYF
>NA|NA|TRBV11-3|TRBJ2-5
TGTGCCAGCAGCCCCTCCCACAGGGTGGGTAGGGAGACCCAGTACTTC
CASSPSHRVGRETQYF
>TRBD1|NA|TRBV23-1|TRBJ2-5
TGCGCCAGCAGTCTCCAAGACAGGGTGCGAGAGACCCAGTACTTC
CASSLQDRVRETQYF
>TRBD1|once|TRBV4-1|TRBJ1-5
TGCGCCAGCAGCCTGGGACCGGGACAGACCAATCAGCCCCAGCATTTT
CASSLGPGQTNQPQHF
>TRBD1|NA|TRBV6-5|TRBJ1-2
TGTGCCAGCAGTTTATCACAGGGGGCAAACTATGGCTACACCTTC
CASSLSQGANYGYTF
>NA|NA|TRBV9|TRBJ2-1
TGTGCCAGCAGCGCAGGCGTAGGCTTTTACAATGAGCAGTTCTTC
CASSAGVGFYNEQFF
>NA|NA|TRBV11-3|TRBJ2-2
TGTGCCAGCAGCTTAGTTCTTAACACCGGGGAGCTGTTTTTT
CASSLVLNTGELFF
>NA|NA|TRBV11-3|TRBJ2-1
TGTGCCAGCAAGGCAGGGTGGGTCAATGAGCAGTTCTTC
CASKAGWVNEQFF
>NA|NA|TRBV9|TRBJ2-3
TGTGCCAGCAGCGTAGAGCCCCGCACAGATACGCAGTATTTT
CASSVEPRTDTQYF
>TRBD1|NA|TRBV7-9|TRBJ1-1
TGTGCCAGCAGCTCCGAGGGACAGGGGACAATGAACACTGAAGCTTTCTTT
CASSSEGQGTMNTEAFF
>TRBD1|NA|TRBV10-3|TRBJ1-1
TGTGCCATCAGTGAAGGCCGGACAGGGGACAAGAACACTGAAGCTTTCTTT
CAISEGRTGDKNTEAFF
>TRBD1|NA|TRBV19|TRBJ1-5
TGTGCCAGTAGTGGAGCAGGGGGTGGAGGATATCAGCCCCAGCATTTT
CASSGAGGGGYQPQHF
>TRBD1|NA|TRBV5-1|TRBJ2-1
TGCGCCAGCAGCTTGGCTGGACAGGTAGTTTCGTCCAATGAGCAGTTCTTC
CASSLAGQVVSSNEQFF
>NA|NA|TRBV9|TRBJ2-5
TGTGCCAGCAGCACCCAGGGACACCCGGGAGAGACCCAGTACTTC
CASSTQGHPGETQYF
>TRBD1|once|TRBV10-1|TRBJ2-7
TGCGCCAGCAACGAAACAGGGGCCCTCCGCTCCTACGAGCAGTACTTC
CASNETGALRSYEQYF
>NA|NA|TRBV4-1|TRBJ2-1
TGCGCCAGCAGCCAACAGTCTTACAATGAGCAGTTCTTC
CASSQQSYNEQFF
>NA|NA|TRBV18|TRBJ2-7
TGTGCCAGCTCACCACCGGTAGGGGACGAGCAGTACTTC
CASSPPVGDEQYF
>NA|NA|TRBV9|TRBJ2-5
TGTGCCAGCAGCGTAGTTCCGGGGAGGAGGGAGACCCAGTACTTC
CASSVVPGRRETQYF
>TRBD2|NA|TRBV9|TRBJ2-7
TGTGCCAGCAGCGTAGGAGTAGCGGGAGGCTACGAGCAGTACTTC
CASSVGVAGGYEQYF
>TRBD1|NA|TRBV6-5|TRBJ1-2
TGTGCCAGCAGACGACAGGGGGGCTATGGCTACACCTTC
CASRRQGGYGYTF
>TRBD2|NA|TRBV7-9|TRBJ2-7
TGTGCCAGCAACCAAGCCGGAGGAGCGGGGGGGCGGAGCGAGCAGTACTTC
CASNQAGGAGGRSEQYF
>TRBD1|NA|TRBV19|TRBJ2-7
TGTGCCAGTAGTATATCCGCCGGGACAGTCGCCTACGAGCAGTACTTC
CASSISAGTVAYEQYF
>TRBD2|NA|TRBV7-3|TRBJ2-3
TGTGCCAGCAGCTTAACGGGACTAGTGGCAGATACGCAGTATTTT
CASSLTGLVADTQYF
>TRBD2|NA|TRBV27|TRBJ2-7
TGTGCCAGCAGTTTAGCGGGGGGGAGCTCCTACGAGCAGTACTTC
CASSLAGGSSYEQYF
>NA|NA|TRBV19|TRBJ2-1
TGTGCCAGTAGTTGGAAGCGCAATGAGCAGTTCTTC
CASSWKRNEQFF
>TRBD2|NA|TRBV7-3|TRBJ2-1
TGTGCCAGCAGCCCGACGGGGAGGGATGAGCAGTTCTTC
CASSPTGRDEQFF
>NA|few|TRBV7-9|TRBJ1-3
TGTGCCAGCAGCTCCACAGGGAGCTCTGGAAACACCATATATTTT
CASSSTGSSGNTIYF
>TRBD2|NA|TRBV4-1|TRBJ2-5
TGCGCCAGCAGCCAAGCGGGACTAGAAGAGACCCAGTACTTC
CASSQAGLEETQYF
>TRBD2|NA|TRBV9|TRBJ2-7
TGTGCCAGCAGCGTAGATCCAGCGGGGCCCTACGAGCAGTACTTC
CASSVDPAGPYEQYF
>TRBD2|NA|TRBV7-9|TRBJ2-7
TGTGCCAGCAGCTCTAGCGGGAACTCCTACGAGCAGTACTTC
CASSSSGNSYEQYF
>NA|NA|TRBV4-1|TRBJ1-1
TGCGCCAGCAGCCTTCGCAGGGTTGAGACCACTGAAGCTTTCTTT
CASSLRRVETTEAFF
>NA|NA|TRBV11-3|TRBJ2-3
TGTGCCAGCAGCTTCCGCAGGGACACAGATACGCAGTATTTT
CASSFRRDTDTQYF